Following are 5 T cell receptor beta chains from one sample sequenced in a study of T cell repertoires in cytomegalovirus infection. TCRdb called the reads again in MiXCR, with one record for every CDR3 protein. The sample lists approximately 700,000 distinct CDR3 sequences; under 40% were seen once. Sequencing used PBMCs. The receptors originated from a human donor in good health (CMV status not recorded). Some clones in this sample may be carry-over from other donors' samples.

This clonotype was counted many times. The chain couples TRBV28 to TRBJ2-5; D is possibly TRBD2 (6 bases). CDR1 is MDHEN and CDR2 is SYDVKM in the germline V gene. With 8 bases removed from V and 3 bases from J, the gap between germline ends came to 13 bases. The CDR3 has 13 residues. The CDR3 here is CASAGGAEETQYF. CDR3 sequence (DNA): TGTGCCAGCGCCGGAGGGGCGGAAGAGACCCAGTACTTC.

This clonotype was seen a few times. This chain joins TRBV12-3 or TRBV12-4 and TRBJ2-1; 14 nucleotides align to TRBD2. CDR3 size: 17 residues. J lost 7 bases, V lost 6 bases, and 11 bases had no gene match. Written as DNA, the CDR3 is TGTGCCAGCAGGCTTTCCTTCGGACTAGCGGGAGGAAATGAGCAGTTCTTC. Translation: CASRLSFGLAGGNEQFF.

In this sample, this clonotype turned up once. Since a much larger clone is just one base distant, this may be a read error. The V and J genes are TRBV6-6 and TRBJ1-4, with no clear D. The CDR3 extends over 15 amino acids. V was trimmed by 7 bases and J by 3 bases, leaving 15 bases between them. Germline V CDR1 and CDR2: MNHNY, SVGAGI (reference sequence). The CDR3 coding sequence is TGTGCCAGCATTGAAACTGTGGAAGCTAATGAAAAACTGTTTTTT. Its protein product is CASIETVEANEKLFF.

J is TRBJ2-6 and V is TRBV20-1, with D hard to call. The germline V gene encodes CDR1 DFQATT and CDR2 SNEGSKA (reference sequence). This CDR3 has 14 amino acids. V dropped 3 bases and J dropped 4 bases, with 10 bases sitting between them. CDR3 in amino acids: CSASDSGGANVLTF. In DNA, the CDR3 is TGCAGTGCTAGTGATTCAGGAGGGGCCAACGTCCTGACTTTC.

V is TRBV6-1 and J is TRBJ2-1; a possible D gene is TRBD2 (5 bases). Germline CDR1 and CDR2: MNHNS and SASEGT. V lost 6 bases, J lost 8 bases, and 17 bases lay in between. The CDR3 runs 14 residues. The CDR3 sequence: CASSHSLWRDEQFF. The CDR3 coding sequence is TGTGCCAGCAGCCACTCACTTTGGCGGGATGAGCAGTTCTTC.